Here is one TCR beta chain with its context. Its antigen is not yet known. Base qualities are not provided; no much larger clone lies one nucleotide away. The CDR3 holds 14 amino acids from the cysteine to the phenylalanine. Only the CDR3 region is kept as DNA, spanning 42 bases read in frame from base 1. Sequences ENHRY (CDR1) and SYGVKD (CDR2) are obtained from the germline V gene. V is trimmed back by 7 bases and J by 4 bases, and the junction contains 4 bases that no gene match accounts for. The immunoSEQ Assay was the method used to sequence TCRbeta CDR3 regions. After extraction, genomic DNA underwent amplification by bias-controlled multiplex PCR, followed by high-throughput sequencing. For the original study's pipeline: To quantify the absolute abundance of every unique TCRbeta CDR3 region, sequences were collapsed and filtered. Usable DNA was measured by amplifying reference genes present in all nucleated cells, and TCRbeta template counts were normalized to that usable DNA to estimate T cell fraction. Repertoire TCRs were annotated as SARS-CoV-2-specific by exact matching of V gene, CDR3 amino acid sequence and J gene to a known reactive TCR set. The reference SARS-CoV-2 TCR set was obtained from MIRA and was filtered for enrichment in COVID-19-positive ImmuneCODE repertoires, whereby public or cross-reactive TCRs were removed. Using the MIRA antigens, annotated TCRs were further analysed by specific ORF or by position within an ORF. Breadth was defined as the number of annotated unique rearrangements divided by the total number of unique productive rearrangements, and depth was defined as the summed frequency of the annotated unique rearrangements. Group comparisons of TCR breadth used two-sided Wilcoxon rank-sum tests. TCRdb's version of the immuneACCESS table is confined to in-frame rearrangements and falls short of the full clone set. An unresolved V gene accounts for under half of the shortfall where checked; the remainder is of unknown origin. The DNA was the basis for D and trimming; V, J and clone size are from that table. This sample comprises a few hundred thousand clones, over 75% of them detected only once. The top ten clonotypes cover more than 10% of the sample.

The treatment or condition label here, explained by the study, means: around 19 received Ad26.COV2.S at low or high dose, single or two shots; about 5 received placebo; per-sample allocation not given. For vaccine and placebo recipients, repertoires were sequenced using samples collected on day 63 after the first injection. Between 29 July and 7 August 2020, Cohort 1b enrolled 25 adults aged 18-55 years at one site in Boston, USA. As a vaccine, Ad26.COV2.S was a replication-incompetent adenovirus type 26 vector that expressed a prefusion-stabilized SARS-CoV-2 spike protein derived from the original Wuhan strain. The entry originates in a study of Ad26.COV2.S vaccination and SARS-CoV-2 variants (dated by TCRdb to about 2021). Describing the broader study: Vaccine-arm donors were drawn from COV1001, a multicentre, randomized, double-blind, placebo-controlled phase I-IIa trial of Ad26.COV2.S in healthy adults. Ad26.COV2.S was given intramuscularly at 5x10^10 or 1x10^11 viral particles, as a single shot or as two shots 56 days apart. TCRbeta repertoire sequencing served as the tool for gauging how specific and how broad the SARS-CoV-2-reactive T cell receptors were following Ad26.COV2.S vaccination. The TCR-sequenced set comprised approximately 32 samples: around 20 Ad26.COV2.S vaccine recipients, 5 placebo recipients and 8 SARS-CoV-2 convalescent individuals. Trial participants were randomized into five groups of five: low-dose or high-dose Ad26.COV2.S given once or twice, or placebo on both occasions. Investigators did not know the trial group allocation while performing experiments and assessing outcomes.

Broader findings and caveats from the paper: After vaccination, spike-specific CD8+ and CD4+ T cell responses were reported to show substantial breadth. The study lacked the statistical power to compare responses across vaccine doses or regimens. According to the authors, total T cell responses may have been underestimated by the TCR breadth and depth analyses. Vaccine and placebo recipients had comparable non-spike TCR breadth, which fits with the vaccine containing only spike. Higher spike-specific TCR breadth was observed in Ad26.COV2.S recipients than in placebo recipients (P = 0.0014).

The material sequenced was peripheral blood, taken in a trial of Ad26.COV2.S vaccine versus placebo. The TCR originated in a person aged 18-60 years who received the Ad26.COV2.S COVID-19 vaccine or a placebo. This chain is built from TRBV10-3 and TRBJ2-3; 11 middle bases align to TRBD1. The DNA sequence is TGTGCCATCACCGGGACAGGGGGACCAGATACGCAGTATTTT. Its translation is CAITGTGGPDTQYF.